This passage covers 26 T cell receptor beta chains from one sample sequenced in a study of shared clonotypes between healthy human individuals. The repertoire was sequenced with immunoSEQ multiplex PCR; TCRdb's copy has only in-frame clones and lacks some. The sample consists of around 320,000 clones, about nine tenths of them appearing once. The sequenced material came from memory CD8+ T cells sorted from blood. The sample's subset: CD45RO+ cells pooled with CCR7-negative TemRA cells. The receptors here all came from a man between 18 and 29 years old in good health.

As to this clone: Other DNA sequences in the sample encode the same CDR3. This chain uses TRBV6-1 with TRBJ2-1; 10 nucleotides match TRBD2. CDR3 length: 14 residues. CDR1 MNHNS and CDR2 SASEGT come from the germline V gene. V trimming: 4 bases; J trimming: 8 bases; junction bases outside the gene matches: 5. The CDR3 loop reads CASSALAGRHEQFF. In DNA form, the CDR3 reads TGTGCCAGCAGTGCACTAGCGGGGAGGCATGAGCAGTTCTTC.

This chain links TRBV7-9 with TRBJ1-2; TRBD1 might be the D (6 bases). Between the trimmed V and J ends, which lost 5 bases and 3 bases, there was a span of 13 bases. The CDR3 covers 14 residues. The germline CDR1 and CDR2 sequences are SEHNR and FQNEAQ (reference sequence). The CDR3 protein is CASSPRDIYYGYTF. CDR3 nucleotides: TGTGCCAGCAGCCCCCGGGACATCTACTATGGCTACACCTTC.

V is TRBV5-4 and J is TRBJ1-1; tentative D call: TRBD1 (6 bases). V lost 4 bases and J lost 4, with 17 bases in between. The CDR3 has 15 amino acids. Germline loops: CDR1 SGHNT, CDR2 YYREEE (reference sequence). The CDR3 spells CASSAMTGQFTEAFF. The CDR3 bases are TGTGCCAGCAGCGCTATGACCGGACAGTTCACTGAAGCTTTCTTT.

The CDR3 DNA is TGTGCCAGTAAGGGGATCGAGGCGGTCGAAAACATTCAGTACTTC. Its protein is CASKGIEAVENIQYF. V gene TRBV19 combines with J gene TRBJ2-4; D may be TRBD1 (5 bases). The CDR3 is 15 residues long. Trimming left V 7 bases short and J 5 bases short, with 18 bases between. Germline V CDR1 and CDR2: LNHDA, SQIVND (reference sequence). Using reference TRBV19 and TRBJ2-4 for the parts outside the CDR3, the full variable domain is DGGITQSPKYLFRKEGQNVTLSCEQNLNHDAMYWYRQDPGQGLRLIYYSQIVNDFQKGDIAEGYSVSREKKESFPLTVTSAQKNPTAFYLCASKGIEAVENIQYFGAGTRLSVL.

This chain uses TRBV5-6 with TRBJ1-5; 7 bases align to TRBD1. Germline trimming cut 0 bases from V and 0 bases from J; bases unmatched to any gene: 3. Germline CDR1 reads SGHDT; CDR2 reads YYEEEE. This CDR3 region has 16 residues. The CDR3 DNA reads TGTGCCAGCAGCTTGGAGGGGGCATATAGCAATCAGCCCCAGCATTTT. Translating gives CASSLEGAYSNQPQHF.

This clone appeared a single time. CDR3 region: CATSREVQETQYF. DNA for the CDR3: TGTGCCACCAGCAGAGAAGTCCAAGAGACCCAGTACTTC. This sequence joins TRBV15 and TRBJ2-5, with D uncertain. V was shortened by 0 bases and J by 1 base, with 3 bases between the two germline ends. Germline V gene sequence: CDR1 LNHNV, CDR2 YYDKDF (reference sequence). The CDR3 has 13 amino acids.

The chain employs TRBV5-6 and TRBJ1-1; D possibly corresponds to TRBD1 (5 bases). The CDR3 loop spans 14 amino acids. The germline V gene has CDR1 SGHDT and CDR2 YYEEEE. Trimming took 4 bases from V and 1 from J, leaving 11 bases between them. The CDR3 sequence: CASSVDIENTEAFF. The CDR3 nucleotides are TGTGCCAGCAGCGTGGACATTGAGAACACTGAAGCTTTCTTT.

CDR3 protein: CASSQYSSGNNEQFF. DNA for the CDR3: TGCGCCAGCAGCCAATATTCCAGCGGGAACAATGAGCAGTTCTTC. The rearrangement joins TRBV4-3 to TRBJ2-1, with 7 bases matching TRBD2. CDR1 and CDR2 from the germline V gene are LGHNA and YSLEER. The V segment lost 2 bases and the J segment 5 bases; nucleotides outside the gene matches: 6. The CDR3 has 15 residues.

The chain is built from TRBV5-4 and TRBJ2-7; the D gene is possibly TRBD1 (5 bases). V lost 2 bases, J lost 2 bases, and 11 bases lay in between. This CDR3 contains 14 residues. The germline V gene has CDR1 SGHNT and CDR2 YYREEE (reference sequence). CDR3 nucleotides: TGTGCCAGCAGCTTTGGGGCCCAAACCTACGAGCAGTACTTC. Translated, it gives CASSFGAQTYEQYF.

CDR3 in DNA: TGTGCCAGCGGACTAGCGGATAACACCGGGGAGCTGTTTTTT. It translates to CASGLADNTGELFF. The rearrangement uses TRBV2 and TRBJ2-2, with TRBD2 matching over 10 bases. V dropped 8 bases and J dropped 2; count of bases not matched to a gene: 2. The germline CDR1 and CDR2 sequences are SNHLY and FYNNEI. This CDR3 has 14 residues.

The CDR3 sequence is CASSFAQQPASTYEQYF. CDR3 nucleotides: TGCGCCAGCAGCTTCGCCCAACAGCCTGCGTCTACCTACGAGCAGTACTTC. The rearrangement joins TRBV5-1 to TRBJ2-7; D gene uncertain. V shed 2 bases and J shed 2 bases, with 20 bases lying between them. The CDR3 totals 17 residues. The germline CDR1 and CDR2 sequences are SGHRS and YFSETQ.

The chain carries TRBV27 and TRBJ2-1; D perhaps matches TRBD1 (6 bases). Germline V CDR1 and CDR2: MNHEY, SMNVEV (reference sequence). CDR3 length: 13 residues. With 6 bases removed from V and 5 bases from J, the gap between germline ends came to 11 bases. The CDR3 protein is CASSLDSNNEQFF. CDR3 in DNA: TGTGCCAGCAGCCTGGACAGCAACAATGAGCAGTTCTTC.

This rearrangement joins TRBV5-6 to TRBJ1-5; TRBD1 matches 7 bases. CDR1 SGHDT and CDR2 YYEEEE come from the germline V gene. After removal of 1 base from V and 4 bases from J, the junction contained 2 bases not matched to a gene. The CDR3 sequence is 14 residues long. CDR3 in amino acids: CASSLTTGNQPQHF. Here the CDR3 DNA reads TGTGCCAGCAGCTTGACGACAGGGAATCAGCCCCAGCATTTT.

J is TRBJ2-2 and V is TRBV6-5; D remains ambiguous. The CDR3 has 14 amino acids. The V end was cut by 0 bases, the J end by 1 base, with 3 bases between. From germline, CDR1 is MNHEY and CDR2 SVGAGI. CDR3 sequence (DNA): TGTGCCAGCAGTTACTCCGGGAACACCGGGGAGCTGTTTTTT. This sequence encodes CASSYSGNTGELFF.

This chain links TRBV25-1 with TRBJ2-6, with D tentatively TRBD1 or TRBD2 (5 bases each). Trimming cost V 4 bases and J 1 base, with 17 bases left between them. Germline V gene sequence: CDR1 MGHDK, CDR2 SYGVNS. This CDR3 is 18 amino acids long. The CDR3: CASSGRGVFSSGANVLTF. CDR3 nucleotide sequence: TGTGCCAGCAGTGGACGAGGGGTTTTCTCGTCTGGGGCCAACGTCCTGACTTTC.

The gene calls are TRBV7-9 and TRBJ2-3; D could derive from TRBD1 or TRBD2 (5 bases each). The V gene's germline CDR1 is SEHNR and CDR2 FQNEAQ (reference sequence). V was clipped by 0 bases and J by 1 base, with 11 bases between them. CDR3 length: 16 amino acids. CDR3 in amino acids: CASSLAGTPGTDTQYF. Here the CDR3 DNA reads TGTGCCAGCAGCTTAGCCGGGACCCCCGGCACAGATACGCAGTATTTT.

The chain carries TRBV27 and TRBJ2-1; 8 nucleotides match TRBD2. This CDR3 is 15 amino acids long. Looked up from germline, CDR1 is MNHEY and CDR2 is SMNVEV (reference sequence). V lost 5 bases and J lost 0; bases outside the gene matches: 3. CDR3: CASSQSGGSYNEQFF. The CDR3 DNA reads as TGTGCCAGCAGTCAGAGCGGGGGCTCCTACAATGAGCAGTTCTTC.

The V gene is TRBV6-5, the J gene TRBJ2-7; D unresolved. Germline lookup yields CDR1 MNHEY and CDR2 SVGAGI. The V end lost 3 bases, the J end lost 3 bases, and 12 bases lay between the germline ends. The CDR3 extends over 14 amino acids. The CDR3 reads CASSYGGTLYEQYF. The CDR3, as DNA: TGTGCCAGCAGTTATGGCGGAACTCTCTACGAGCAGTACTTC.

This clone was detected a few times. This rearrangement joins TRBV27 to TRBJ1-1; no clear D gene. CDR1 and CDR2 (germline): MNHEY, SMNVEV (reference sequence). V was clipped by 0 bases and J by 0 bases, with 11 bases between them. This CDR3 spans 16 amino acids. The CDR3 spells CASSLSSPALNTEAFF. The CDR3 DNA follows: TGTGCCAGCAGTTTATCGTCCCCGGCTTTGAACACTGAAGCTTTCTTT.

This chain connects TRBV4-3 to TRBJ2-1; 10 positions agree with TRBD1. The CDR3 spans 16 residues. V lost 4 bases, J lost 1 base, and 4 bases stayed unmatched. CDR1 and CDR2 (germline): LGHNA, YSLEER. CDR3 DNA: TGCGCCAGCAGCCCAGCGGACAGGGGGTCCTACAATGAGCAGTTCTTC. Translating it yields CASSPADRGSYNEQFF.

This clone is classed as medium-sized (0.01 to 0.1%). The chain recombines TRBV19 with TRBJ2-1; D perhaps matches TRBD2 (6 bases). The V end was cut by 10 bases, the J end by 8 bases, with 18 bases between. The CDR3 covers 13 residues. CDR1 and CDR2 (germline): LNHDA, SQIVND (reference sequence). CDR3 nucleotide sequence: TGTGCCACCCGGGACTTCCTTGGGGATGAGCAGTTCTTC. It translates to CATRDFLGDEQFF. The full variable domain, with the rest looked up from reference TRBV19 and TRBJ2-1, is DGGITQSPKYLFRKEGQNVTLSCEQNLNHDAMYWYRQDPGQGLRLIYYSQIVNDFQKGDIAEGYSVSREKKESFPLTVTSAQKNPTAFYLCATRDFLGDEQFFGPGTRLTVL.

The chain employs TRBV6-6 and TRBJ1-5, with D possibly being TRBD1 (5 bases). V was clipped by 6 bases and J by 6 bases, with 12 bases between them. Germline V CDR1 and CDR2: MNHNY, SVGAGI (reference sequence). The CDR3 runs to 13 residues. The CDR3 sequence: CASSRGVGQPQHF. In DNA, the CDR3 is TGTGCCAGCAGCCGAGGGGTAGGTCAGCCCCAGCATTTT.

The V call is TRBV2, the J call TRBJ2-7; D is undetermined. Per the germline V gene, CDR1 is SNHLY and CDR2 is FYNNEI. CDR3 length equals 14 residues. V lost 6 bases, J lost 5 bases, and 17 bases lay in between. The DNA for the CDR3 is TGTGCCAGCAGCACCGACCGACAATTGGACGAGCAGTACTTC. Residues: CASSTDRQLDEQYF.

The rearrangement uses TRBV7-9 and TRBJ2-1; D call uncertain. The germline V gene encodes CDR1 SEHNR and CDR2 FQNEAQ (reference sequence). V lost 0 bases to trimming and J lost 4 bases, with 7 bases between them. The CDR3 spans 14 residues. The CDR3: CASSLALVYNEQFF. DNA for the CDR3: TGTGCCAGCAGCTTAGCCCTTGTGTACAATGAGCAGTTCTTC.

This clone was seen at least ten times. The J gene is TRBJ2-2, the V gene TRBV18, with D unresolved. This CDR3 has 13 residues. Trimming stripped 2 bases from V and 8 bases from J, with 9 bases between. The germline V gene encodes CDR1 KGHSH and CDR2 LQKENI. The CDR3 nucleotides read TGTGCCAGCTCACCAGAGGCATTGGGGGAGCTGTTTTTT. Protein sequence: CASSPEALGELFF.

The chain is built from TRBV5-4 and TRBJ2-3; D is ambiguous. Per the germline V gene, CDR1 is SGHNT and CDR2 is YYREEE (reference sequence). CDR3 length equals 15 residues. The V end lost 0 bases, the J end lost 0 bases, and 8 bases lay between the germline ends. The CDR3 sequence is CASSLARVSTDTQYF. CDR3 sequence (DNA): TGTGCCAGCAGCTTGGCCAGAGTTAGCACAGATACGCAGTATTTT.